A single sample gave rise to the 17 T cell receptor beta chains below, sequenced in a study of spatial heterogeneity in lung cancer. The time point is: blood at routine non-recurrence follow-up after resection. TCRdb passed the 5' RACE reads through MiXCR, listing each CDR3 protein once. Of fewer than 100,000 distinct CDR3 sequences in the sample, just under 20% are singletons; the top ten hold around a fifth. The sequencing used PBMCs, collected at follow-up. These receptor sequences come from a male donor with early-stage non-small cell lung cancer.

J is TRBJ1-6 and V is TRBV7-9; 8 bases match TRBD1. The V gene's germline CDR1 is SEHNR and CDR2 FQNEAQ (reference sequence). The CDR3 contains 13 residues. V was clipped by 8 bases and J by 6 bases; unmatched bases: 3. DNA of the CDR3: TGTGCCAGCGGACAGGGCGGTAATTCACCCCTCCACTTT. Its protein product is CASGQGGNSPLHF.

This clonotype was recorded a few times. The chain carries TRBV7-2 and TRBJ2-3; possibly TRBD2 for D (6 bases). The CDR3 extends over 13 amino acids. Per the germline V gene, CDR1 is SGHTA and CDR2 is FQGNSA. V shed 2 bases and J shed 6 bases, with 9 bases lying between them. CDR3 bases: TGTGCCAGCAGCTTAAAGCGGGTGGATACGCAGTATTTT. This codes for CASSLKRVDTQYF. Supplemented by reference TRBV7-2 and TRBJ2-3, the full variable domain reads GAGVSQSPSNKVTEKGKDVELRCDPISGHTALYWYRQSLGQGLEFLIYFQGNSAPDKSGLPSDRFSAERTGGSVSTLTIQRTQQEDSAVYLCASSLKRVDTQYFGPGTRLTVL.

The chain links TRBV5-1 to TRBJ2-7, with a weak D call TRBD1 (5 bases). CDR3 length equals 14 residues. Germline values: CDR1 SGHRS, CDR2 YFSETQ. V was shortened by 4 bases and J by 0 bases, with 11 bases between the two germline ends. For the CDR3, the DNA is TGCGCCAGCAGCATCGGCGACAGCTCCTACGAGCAGTACTTC. It yields the protein CASSIGDSSYEQYF. The full variable domain, its missing parts supplied by reference TRBV5-1 and TRBJ2-7, is KAGVTQTPRYLIKTRGQQVTLSCSPISGHRSVSWYQQTPGQGLQFLFEYFSETQRNKGNFPGRFSGRQFSNSRSEMNVSTLELGDSALYLCASSIGDSSYEQYFGPGTRLTVT.

The rearrangement links TRBV3-1 to TRBJ1-2; D is unresolved. The germline V gene encodes CDR1 LGHDT and CDR2 YNNKEL (reference sequence). V was clipped by 0 bases and J by 8 bases, with 13 bases between them. The CDR3 covers 14 residues. The CDR3 DNA sequence: TGTGCCAGCAGCCAAGATTTCTCCTTCGGAGGCTACACCTTC. Its protein is CASSQDFSFGGYTF.

The J gene is TRBJ2-5, the V gene TRBV6-5; 8 nucleotides line up with TRBD1. CDR1 and CDR2 (germline): MNHEY, SVGAGI. The V segment lost 2 bases and the J segment 10 bases; nucleotides outside the gene matches: 3. CDR3 length: 12 residues. CDR3 nucleotide sequence: TGTGCCAGCAGTTACCAACAGGGGGACCAGTACTTC. It is translated as CASSYQQGDQYF.

This clonotype was seen more than once but under ten times. The V call is TRBV29-1, the J call TRBJ2-2; 10 bases map to TRBD1. Losses at the gene ends were 5 bases for V and 3 bases for J; bases not matched to a gene: 6. The CDR3 has 15 residues. Germline values: CDR1 SQVTM, CDR2 ANQGSEA. CDR3 DNA sequence: TGCAGCGTTATCGGACAGGGGGTAGACACCGGGGAGCTGTTTTTT. Residues: CSVIGQGVDTGELFF.

The V and J genes are TRBV2 and TRBJ2-1, with 7 bases that match TRBD1. J was trimmed by 9 bases and V by 4 bases; bases with no gene match: 12. Germline V gives CDR1 SNHLY, CDR2 FYNNEI. There are 15 residues in the CDR3. CDR3 sequence (DNA): TGTGCCAGCAGTGTTGGGCCAGGGGGTTATAGTGAGCAGTTCTTC. Amino acids: CASSVGPGGYSEQFF. The full variable domain, its missing parts supplied by reference TRBV2 and TRBJ2-1, is EPEVTQTPSHQVTQMGQEVILRCVPISNHLYFYWYRQILGQKVEFLVSFYNNEISEKSEIFDDQFSVERPDGSNFTLKIRSTKLEDSAMYFCASSVGPGGYSEQFFGPGTRLTVL.

V is TRBV20-1 and J is TRBJ1-4, with no clear D. Germline CDR1 and CDR2: DFQATT and SNEGSKA (reference sequence). This CDR3 spans 15 amino acids. With 0 bases removed from V and 0 bases from J, the gap between germline ends came to 8 bases. CDR3 amino acids: CSARDRTSTNEKLFF. In DNA, the CDR3 is TGCAGTGCTAGAGACAGGACCTCAACTAATGAAAAACTGTTTTTT.

The chain couples TRBV3-1 to TRBJ1-1; D is unresolved. There are 13 residues in the CDR3. CDR1 is LGHDT, CDR2 YNNKEL, per germline (reference sequence). Trimming removed 3 bases at V and 3 bases at J, with 8 bases between. The CDR3 loop is CASSQVWDTEAFF. CDR3 sequence (DNA): TGTGCCAGCAGCCAGGTCTGGGACACTGAAGCTTTCTTT.

This clonotype was counted between two and nine times. V gene TRBV3-1 combines with J gene TRBJ1-5; TRBD1 matches 7 bases. From germline, CDR1 is LGHDT and CDR2 YNNKEL (reference sequence). The CDR3 has 16 residues. The junction had 5 bases not matched to a gene; V was cut back by 0 bases and J by 3 bases. The CDR3 nucleotides are TGTGCCAGCAGCCAAGATTGGACAGGCTACAATCAGCCCCAGCATTTT. Translating it yields CASSQDWTGYNQPQHF.

The V and J genes are TRBV14 and TRBJ2-5, with 7 bases lining up with TRBD2. The CDR3 consists of 14 residues. Germline V gene data show CDR1 as SGHDN and CDR2 as FVKESK. The trim removed 4 bases at V and 2 bases at J, leaving 4 bases unmatched. The CDR3 sequence: CASSPGRFQETQYF. DNA for the CDR3: TGTGCCAGCAGCCCCGGGAGGTTTCAAGAGACCCAGTACTTC.

The chain combines TRBV6-1 with TRBJ2-5, with 9 bases fitting TRBD1. This CDR3 contains 14 residues. CDR1 is MNHNS, CDR2 SASEGT, per germline. The V and J ends lost 5 bases and 5 bases, in that order; junction bases with no gene match: 6. The CDR3 is CASSRTGARETQYF. Here the CDR3 DNA reads TGTGCCAGCAGTCGGACAGGGGCTCGGGAGACCCAGTACTTC.

The table lists this clonotype with a few counts. The chain uses TRBV7-2 and TRBJ2-1; TRBD2 is a possible D gene (5 bases). V was clipped by 5 bases and J by 7 bases, with 18 bases between them. From germline, CDR1 is SGHTA and CDR2 FQGNSA. The CDR3 has 15 residues. The CDR3 is CASSPAVPGMNEQFF. As DNA, the CDR3 is TGTGCCAGCAGCCCCGCCGTTCCGGGGATGAATGAGCAGTTCTTC.

This clonotype occurred a few times. This chain joins TRBV9 and TRBJ2-5, with 14 bases that match TRBD2. Trimming at V came to 4 bases and at J to 1 base, leaving 3 bases not matched to a gene. CDR3 length: 16 amino acids. CDR1 is SGDLS and CDR2 is YYNGEE in the germline V gene. The CDR3 is CASSPGLAGVQETQYF. The CDR3 nucleotides are TGTGCCAGCAGCCCGGGACTAGCGGGGGTCCAAGAGACCCAGTACTTC.

The chain is built from TRBV10-3 and TRBJ2-1; D possibly corresponds to TRBD1 (6 bases). Trimming cost V 3 bases and J 0 bases, with 18 bases left between them. The CDR3 runs to 18 residues. Germline CDR1 reads ENHRY; CDR2 reads SYGVKD. The CDR3 spells CAISDRQARTSSYNEQFF. CDR3 in DNA: TGTGCCATCAGTGATCGACAGGCCCGCACGAGCTCCTACAATGAGCAGTTCTTC.

The rearrangement links TRBV10-3 to TRBJ2-7; 12 bases agree with TRBD2. CDR1 is ENHRY and CDR2 is SYGVKD in the germline V gene. The CDR3 is 18 residues long. Unmatched junction bases numbered 8, after V lost 0 bases and J lost 2 bases. The CDR3: CAISESFTSGRRTYEQYF. CDR3 DNA: TGTGCCATCAGTGAGTCTTTCACTAGCGGGAGGAGGACCTACGAGCAGTACTTC.

This chain links TRBV7-2 with TRBJ2-1, with TRBD2 matching over 12 bases. Germline V gene data show CDR1 as SGHTA and CDR2 as FQGNSA. The CDR3 covers 19 residues. With 5 bases clipped from V and 6 bases from J, the junction kept 17 bases outside the gene matches. This chain's CDR3 is CASSRMGLAGGRSANEQFF. DNA of the CDR3: TGTGCCAGCAGCCGGATGGGGCTAGCGGGAGGGAGGTCAGCCAATGAGCAGTTCTTC.